The clone carrying this T cell receptor (beta chain) turned up a few times. Its antigen remains unidentified. The sample belongs to a study of T-cell reconstitution after alpha-beta-depleted transplantation in children. Overall study findings and caveats: In patients about two months after transplant, alpha-beta T cells reportedly arose from several hundred expanded graft clones.

Unique molecular identifiers were incorporated during preparation of the TCRbeta library. Using its own MiXCR run on the PCR reads, TCRdb lists one record per CDR3 protein. This table holds 400,000 to 550,000 distinct CDR3 sequences, roughly a tenth found once. Deletions cut 5 bases from V and 5 bases from J, with 13 bases between. This CDR3 contains 14 residues. Germline CDR1 MNHEY, CDR2 SVGEGT. The clonotype comes from a child between 2 and 9 years old with inherited bone marrow failure, due to receive a stem cell transplant. The V and J genes are TRBV6-2 or TRBV6-3 and TRBJ1-5; D is undetermined. The sample consisted of PBMCs, taken before TCRalphabeta/CD19-depleted stem cell transplant. The CDR3 DNA sequence: TGTGCCAGCAGTCAGGACCTGTGGTATCAGCCCCAGCATTTT. It encodes CASSQDLWYQPQHF.